The T cell receptor beta chain described here comes from a study of read filtering for tumor transcriptome and immune sequencing. On the study more broadly: Revised staging placed roughly 8 patients in R-ISS I, 15 to 20 in II, more than five in III.

Study results and limitations: Dropping single-read clonotypes raised IR-seq and RNA-seq shared-clonotype correlation. Single-read clonotypes: 80% to 90% of IR-seq clonotypes (roughly 4% of reads), more than 70% of RNA-seq clonotypes (around 45% of reads). The CD138-negative fraction was mixed bone marrow immune cells, not pure T cells.

Molecular barcoded adaptors covering alpha/delta and beta/gamma chains were used on roughly 400 ng RNA. TCRdb passed the reads through MiXCR, listing each CDR3 protein once. The table shows approximately 90,000 distinct CDR3 sequences, with about 12% occurring only once. Germline CDR1 is DFQATT and CDR2 is SNEGSKA (reference sequence). The V gene lost 6 bases and the J gene lost 0 bases, with 7 bases spanning the gap. The CDR3 loop spans 12 amino acids. This clonotype was seen ten or more times. Its specificity is not known. The sample taken for sequencing was a population of CD138-negative cells sorted from bone marrow. The chain has TRBV20-1 and TRBJ2-3; D is unclear. The sequence was collected from a donor aged 40 or over with multiple myeloma. The CDR3 coding sequence is TGCAGTGCCCCGGAGAGCACAGATACGCAGTATTTT. Protein product: CSAPESTDTQYF.